The 25 T cell receptor beta chains below all came from one sample that was sequenced in a study of identical twins (dated by TCRdb to 2015 to 2016). The library came from 5' RACE. Sequenced using an Illumina HiSeq 2000. TCRdb applied fastp at Q25 and MiXCR to the public reads, then kept only in-frame beta chains. CDR3 protein sequences are deduplicated, and each keeps its most common genes and DNA. The sample table lists 690,000 or so distinct CDR3 sequences, less than 10% of them with a count of one. The ten most abundant clones make up roughly 0.97% of the sample. The same sample was also used in a study of yellow fever vaccine responses in identical twins.

Sequencing was carried out using PBMCs. The origin of the receptors is a woman under 30 in good health.

The gene calls are TRBV4-3 and TRBJ2-7; tentatively, D is TRBD2 (6 bases). From germline, CDR1 is LGHNA and CDR2 YSLEER. V dropped 0 bases and J dropped 3 bases, with 15 bases sitting between them. This CDR3 spans 16 amino acids. The CDR3 here is CASSQDYGGTNYEQYF. Written as DNA, the CDR3 is TGCGCCAGCAGCCAAGATTATGGCGGGACCAACTACGAGCAGTACTTC.

V is TRBV19 and J is TRBJ1-1; 8 bases align to TRBD1. V shed 5 bases, J shed 0 bases, and the junction held 11 bases outside the gene matches. Germline V CDR1 and CDR2: LNHDA, SQIVND (reference sequence). The CDR3 totals 17 residues. The CDR3 DNA is TGTGCCAGTAGTTCCGAAGACAGGGGACTGATGAACACTGAAGCTTTCTTT. As protein: CASSSEDRGLMNTEAFF.

This clonotype has a handful of counts. The J gene is TRBJ2-2, the V gene TRBV25-1; 9 nucleotides agree with TRBD1. V lost 2 bases and J lost 5; bases outside the gene matches: 12. The CDR3 sequence is 18 residues long. The germline gives CDR1 MGHDK, CDR2 SYGVNS. CDR3 nucleotides: TGTGCCAGCAGTGAAAAAGGCTTCGGACAGGGGTATACCGGGGAGCTGTTTTTT. This encodes CASSEKGFGQGYTGELFF.

The sample holds a few counts of this clonotype. The chain joins TRBV11-2 to TRBJ1-6; tentatively, D is TRBD1 (5 bases). The CDR3 runs to 15 residues. The germline V and J ends were trimmed by 5 bases and 7 bases, with 15 bases remaining between them. CDR1 and CDR2 from the germline V gene are SGHAT and FQNNGV. CDR3 protein: CASSPRGVENSPLHF. The CDR3 nucleotides are TGTGCCAGCAGCCCGCGGGGGGTAGAAAATTCACCCCTCCACTTT.

The chain links TRBV7-3 to TRBJ2-1; TRBD1 or TRBD2 may be the D gene (5 bases each). The CDR3 is 15 residues long. Trimming removed 5 bases at V and 1 base at J, with 12 bases between. The germline gives CDR1 SGHTA, CDR2 FQGTGA. The CDR3 loop reads CASSTGQPSYNEQFF. Here the CDR3 DNA reads TGTGCCAGCAGCACGGGGCAGCCTTCCTACAATGAGCAGTTCTTC.

In its sample, this clonotype was seen a few times. The chain uses TRBV20-1 and TRBJ2-1; 12 nucleotides line up with TRBD2. The CDR3 covers 16 residues. Germline V lookup: CDR1 DFQATT, CDR2 SNEGSKA (reference sequence). V shed 0 bases and J 8 bases; nucleotides not matched to a gene: 8. CDR3 nucleotide sequence: TGCAGTGCTAGAGACACCCTAGGACTAGCGGGATATGAGCAGTTCTTC. This codes for CSARDTLGLAGYEQFF.

This clonotype has more than one count but fewer than ten. The chain recombines TRBV6-5 with TRBJ2-7, with TRBD1 matching 8 bases. Germline V gene sequence: CDR1 MNHEY, CDR2 SVGAGI. V gave up 0 bases and J gave up 4 bases; unmatched junction bases: 5. This CDR3 comprises 15 residues. The CDR3 DNA follows: TGTGCCAGCAGTTACTCGCCCAGGGGGCCATACGAGCAGTACTTC. Its protein is CASSYSPRGPYEQYF.

In this sample, this clonotype turned up many times. This chain links TRBV5-1 with TRBJ2-1, with D possibly being TRBD1 or TRBD2 (5 bases each). The CDR3 extends over 17 amino acids. Germline V gene lookup returns CDR1 SGHRS and CDR2 YFSETQ. V was clipped by 1 base and J by 4 bases, with 18 bases between them. CDR3 in DNA: TGCGCCAGCAGCTTGAAGGGGTGGGACGAGATATACAATGAGCAGTTCTTC. Translated: CASSLKGWDEIYNEQFF.

This clonotype turned up a few times. This chain uses TRBV6-2 or TRBV6-3 with TRBJ2-7; TRBD1 aligns across 8 bases. The CDR3 covers 15 residues. V gave up 0 bases and J gave up 4 bases; unmatched junction bases: 5. Per germline, CDR1 MNHEY and CDR2 SVGEGT. The CDR3 region is CASSYSMDRAYEQYF. CDR3 DNA: TGTGCCAGCAGTTACTCGATGGACAGGGCTTACGAGCAGTACTTC.

The rearrangement links TRBV7-3 to TRBJ1-6; D is ambiguous. This CDR3 is built from 15 residues. Deletions cut 5 bases from V and 6 bases from J, with 14 bases between. Germline CDR1 reads SGHTA; CDR2 reads FQGTGA. The CDR3 spells CASSETASLNSPLHF. CDR3 in DNA: TGTGCCAGCAGCGAGACCGCCTCTCTTAATTCACCCCTCCACTTT.

The genes are TRBV27 and TRBJ2-1; TRBD2 aligns across 7 bases. Per the germline V gene, CDR1 is MNHEY and CDR2 is SMNVEV (reference sequence). CDR3 length: 12 amino acids. The J segment lost 7 bases and the V segment lost 7 bases, leaving 4 bases of the junction unmatched. CDR3 amino acids: CASMTSPNEQFF. CDR3 nucleotides: TGTGCCAGCATGACTAGCCCTAATGAGCAGTTCTTC.

CDR3 amino acids: CASSITWSPGQGREKLFF. For the CDR3, the DNA is TGTGCCAGCAGTATAACCTGGAGTCCGGGACAGGGAAGGGAAAAACTGTTTTTT. The chain employs TRBV6-1 and TRBJ1-4; 9 bases match TRBD1. J was trimmed by 8 bases and V by 5 bases; bases with no gene match: 18. This CDR3 has 18 residues. Per germline, CDR1 MNHNS and CDR2 SASEGT.

This clonotype occurred a few times. The genes are TRBV7-2 and TRBJ2-2; D remains unclear. CDR3 length: 15 amino acids. Germline V gives CDR1 SGHTA, CDR2 FQGNSA. V lost 1 base and J 6 bases, leaving 12 bases between the germline ends. The CDR3 here is CASSLGVSIAGELFF. CDR3 nucleotides: TGTGCCAGCAGCTTAGGGGTTAGCATAGCCGGGGAGCTGTTTTTT.

V and J are TRBV6-2 or TRBV6-3 and TRBJ2-5, with a possible D match to TRBD1 (7 bases). With 0 bases removed from V and 5 bases from J, the gap between germline ends came to 22 bases. The CDR3 extends over 18 amino acids. Germline V gene sequence: CDR1 MNHEY, CDR2 SVGEGT. Here the CDR3 DNA reads TGTGCCAGCAGTTACTCCCCGCAGGGGGGCGGACCACAGGAGACCCAGTACTTC. It specifies CASSYSPQGGGPQETQYF.

The chain joins TRBV15 to TRBJ2-7, with D possibly being TRBD2 (7 bases). The V end lost 5 bases, the J end lost 5 bases, and 16 bases lay between the germline ends. This CDR3 comprises 14 residues. The germline V gene has CDR1 LNHNV and CDR2 YYDKDF (reference sequence). CDR3: CATSEGGARDEQYF. CDR3 coding DNA: TGTGCCACCAGCGAGGGGGGGGCTCGGGACGAGCAGTACTTC.

V usage is TRBV7-8 and J usage is TRBJ2-7; 7 bases align to TRBD1. CDR1 SGHVS and CDR2 FQNEAQ come from the germline V gene. Losses at the gene ends were 6 bases for V and 7 bases for J; bases not matched to a gene: 15. The CDR3 has 15 residues. CDR3 in amino acids: CASSFGTATIGEQYF. The CDR3 DNA sequence: TGTGCCAGCAGTTTCGGGACAGCTACTATTGGGGAGCAGTACTTC.

This clonotype has just a few counts. The rearrangement uses TRBV12-3 or TRBV12-4 and TRBJ1-2, with D unclear. The CDR3 extends over 11 amino acids. V was pared by 3 bases and J by 13 bases, with 12 bases between. DNA of the CDR3: TGTGCCAGCAGTTTTTATGGGAGTCCCACCTTC. The encoded protein is CASSFYGSPTF.

The chain has TRBV20-1 and TRBJ2-6, with D perhaps matching TRBD1 (5 bases). This CDR3 contains 16 residues. V was cut by 1 base and J by 4 bases, with 14 bases left in between. The germline V gene encodes CDR1 DFQATT and CDR2 SNEGSKA (reference sequence). The CDR3 DNA is TGCAGTGCTAGAGTGTTGGGTAGGACAGGGGCCAACGTCCTGACTTTC. This translates into CSARVLGRTGANVLTF.

Comments on this clonotype: This CDR3 is missing its conserved last phenylalanine or tryptophan, likely due to a read error. The V and J genes are TRBV29-1 and TRBJ2-3; 8 positions agree with TRBD1. From germline, CDR1 is SQVTM and CDR2 ANQGSEA. The J segment lost 2 bases and the V segment lost 6 bases, leaving 13 bases of the junction unmatched. The CDR3 runs 16 residues. For the CDR3, the DNA is TGCAGCGTAGAAAAGACAGGGGCTAATAACACAGATACGCAGTATCTT. Translated: CSVEKTGANNTDTQYL.

Here the CDR3 DNA reads TGTGCCACCAGTGATCCCCCAGGGGGAGCGAACACCGGGGAGCTGTTTTTT. Protein product: CATSDPPGGANTGELFF. This chain uses TRBV24-1 with TRBJ2-2, with 7 positions matching TRBD1. Trimming took 3 bases from V and 0 from J; bases not matched to a gene: 6. This CDR3 is built from 17 residues. Germline CDR1 KGHDR, CDR2 SFDVKD.

In this sample, this clonotype turned up a few times. V gene TRBV30 combines with J gene TRBJ2-2; 7 bases agree with TRBD1. Germline assignment: CDR1 GTSNPN and CDR2 SVGIG (reference sequence). This CDR3 has 15 amino acids. Unmatched junction bases numbered 6, after V lost 0 bases and J lost 5 bases. CDR3 DNA sequence: TGTGCCTGGAGTGTACCACAGGGGTCGACCGGGGAGCTGTTTTTT. The encoded protein is CAWSVPQGSTGELFF. Full variable domain (rest looked up from reference TRBV30 and TRBJ2-2): SQTIHQWPATLVQPVGSPLSLECTVEGTSNPNLYWYRQAAGRGLQLLFYSVGIGQISSEVPQNLSASRPQDRQFILSSKKLLLSDSGFYLCAWSVPQGSTGELFFGEGSRLTVL.

This clonotype has more than one count but fewer than ten. The rearrangement joins TRBV4-3 to TRBJ2-3; D is perhaps TRBD1 (6 bases). Per germline, CDR1 LGHNA and CDR2 YSLEER. This CDR3 has 14 amino acids. The ends were cut back, 2 bases at V and 8 bases at J, with 14 bases in the middle. CDR3 bases: TGCGCCAGCAGCCAAACCCGGACAGTAGGTACGCAGTATTTT. Translated, it gives CASSQTRTVGTQYF.

This clonotype was observed a few times. The chain carries TRBV6-5 and TRBJ1-2; 7 bases map to TRBD1. This CDR3 is 15 amino acids long. The germline V gene encodes CDR1 MNHEY and CDR2 SVGAGI. With 2 bases clipped from V and 4 bases from J, the junction kept 7 bases outside the gene matches. CDR3 in amino acids: CASSYDPGQLYGYTF. DNA of the CDR3: TGTGCCAGCAGTTACGACCCGGGACAGCTCTATGGCTACACCTTC.

This chain joins TRBV7-2 and TRBJ2-7; 10 nucleotides match TRBD2. The CDR3 consists of 15 residues. The germline V gene has CDR1 SGHTA and CDR2 FQGNSA. V lost 2 bases to trimming and J lost 7 bases; unmatched junction nucleotides: 8. CDR3 bases: TGTGCCAGCAGCTTACAAGCGGGGGGGCCGAGGGAGCAGTACTTC. Protein sequence: CASSLQAGGPREQYF. The full variable domain, with the rest looked up from reference TRBV7-2 and TRBJ2-7, is GAGVSQSPSNKVTEKGKDVELRCDPISGHTALYWYRQSLGQGLEFLIYFQGNSAPDKSGLPSDRFSAERTGGSVSTLTIQRTQQEDSAVYLCASSLQAGGPREQYFGPGTRLTVT.

The chain is built from TRBV28 and TRBJ1-5; tentative D call: TRBD1 (6 bases). Trimming took off 0 bases at V and 1 base at J, with 13 bases between the two ends. Germline CDR1 is MDHEN and CDR2 is SYDVKM. CDR3 size: 17 residues. The CDR3 sequence is CASSLWMGGRSNQPQHF. The CDR3, as DNA: TGTGCCAGCAGTTTATGGATGGGGGGCCGGAGCAATCAGCCCCAGCATTTT.